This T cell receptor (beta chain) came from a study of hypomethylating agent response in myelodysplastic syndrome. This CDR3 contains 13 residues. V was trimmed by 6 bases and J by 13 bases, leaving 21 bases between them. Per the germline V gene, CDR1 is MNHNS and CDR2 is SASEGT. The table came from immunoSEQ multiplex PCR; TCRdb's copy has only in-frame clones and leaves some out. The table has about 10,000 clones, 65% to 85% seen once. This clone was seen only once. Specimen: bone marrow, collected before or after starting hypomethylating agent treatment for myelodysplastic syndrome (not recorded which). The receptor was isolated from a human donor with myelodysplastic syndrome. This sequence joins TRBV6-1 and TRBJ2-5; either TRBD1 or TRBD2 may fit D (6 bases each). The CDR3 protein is CASSGGRTGMRYF. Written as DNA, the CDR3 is TGTGCCAGCAGCGGGGGCCGGACTGGGATGCGGTACTTC.